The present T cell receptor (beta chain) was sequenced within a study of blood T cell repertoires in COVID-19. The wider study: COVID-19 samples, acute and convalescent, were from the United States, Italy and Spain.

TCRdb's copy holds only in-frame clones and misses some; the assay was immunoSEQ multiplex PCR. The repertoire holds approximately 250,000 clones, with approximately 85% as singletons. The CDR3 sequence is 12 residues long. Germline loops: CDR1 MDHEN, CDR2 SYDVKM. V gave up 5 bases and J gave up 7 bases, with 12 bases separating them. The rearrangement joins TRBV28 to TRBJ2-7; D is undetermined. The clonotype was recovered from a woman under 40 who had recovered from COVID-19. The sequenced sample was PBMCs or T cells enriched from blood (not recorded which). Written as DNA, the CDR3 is TGTGCCAGCAGTCTAGGCGGTCTGGAGCAGTACTTC. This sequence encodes CASSLGGLEQYF.